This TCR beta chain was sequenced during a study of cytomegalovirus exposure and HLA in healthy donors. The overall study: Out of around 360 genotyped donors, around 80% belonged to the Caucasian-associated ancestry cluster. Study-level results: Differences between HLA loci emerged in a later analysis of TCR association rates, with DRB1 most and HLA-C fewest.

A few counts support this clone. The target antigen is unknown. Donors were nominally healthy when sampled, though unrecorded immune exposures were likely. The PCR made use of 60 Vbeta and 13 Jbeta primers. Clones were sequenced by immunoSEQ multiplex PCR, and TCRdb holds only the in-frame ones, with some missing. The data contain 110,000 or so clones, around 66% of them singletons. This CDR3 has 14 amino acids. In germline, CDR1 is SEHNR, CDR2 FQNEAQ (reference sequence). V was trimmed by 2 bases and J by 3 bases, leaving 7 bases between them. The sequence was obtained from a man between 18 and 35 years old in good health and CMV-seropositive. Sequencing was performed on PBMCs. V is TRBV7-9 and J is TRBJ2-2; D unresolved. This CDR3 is CASSLTGYTGELFF. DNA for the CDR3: TGTGCCAGCAGCTTAACGGGTTACACCGGGGAGCTGTTTTTT.